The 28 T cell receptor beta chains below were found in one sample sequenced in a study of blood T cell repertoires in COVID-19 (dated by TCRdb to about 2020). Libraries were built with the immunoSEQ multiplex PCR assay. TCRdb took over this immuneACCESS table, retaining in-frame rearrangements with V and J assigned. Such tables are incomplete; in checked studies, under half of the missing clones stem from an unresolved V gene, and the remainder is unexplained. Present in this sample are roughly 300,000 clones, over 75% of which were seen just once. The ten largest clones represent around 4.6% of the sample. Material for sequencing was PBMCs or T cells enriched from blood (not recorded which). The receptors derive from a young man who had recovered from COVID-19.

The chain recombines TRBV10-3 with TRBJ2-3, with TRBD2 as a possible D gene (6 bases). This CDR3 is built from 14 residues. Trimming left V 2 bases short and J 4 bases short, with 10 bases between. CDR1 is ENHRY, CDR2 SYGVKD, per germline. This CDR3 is CAISERREADTQYF. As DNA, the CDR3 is TGTGCCATCAGTGAGCGCAGGGAGGCAGATACGCAGTATTTT.

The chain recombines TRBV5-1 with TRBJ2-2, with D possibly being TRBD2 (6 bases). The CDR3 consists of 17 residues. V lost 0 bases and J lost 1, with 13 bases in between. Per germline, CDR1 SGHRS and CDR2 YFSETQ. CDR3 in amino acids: CASSLGAAGLNTGELFF. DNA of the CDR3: TGCGCCAGCAGCTTGGGGGCCGCGGGACTGAACACCGGGGAGCTGTTTTTT.

CDR3 amino acids: CASTGRGYGYTF. The DNA of the CDR3 is TGTGCCAGCACGGGCAGGGGGTATGGCTACACCTTC. The genes are TRBV6-5 and TRBJ1-2, with 7 bases identical to TRBD1. Germline values: CDR1 MNHEY, CDR2 SVGAGI. This CDR3 contains 12 residues. The trim removed 7 bases at V and 5 bases at J, leaving 4 bases unmatched.

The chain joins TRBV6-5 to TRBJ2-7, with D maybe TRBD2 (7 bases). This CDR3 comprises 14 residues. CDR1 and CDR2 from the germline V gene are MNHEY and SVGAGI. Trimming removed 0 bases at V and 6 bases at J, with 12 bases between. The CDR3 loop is CASSYSGGAVEQYF. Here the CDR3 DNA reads TGTGCCAGCAGTTACTCGGGGGGGGCTGTCGAGCAGTACTTC.

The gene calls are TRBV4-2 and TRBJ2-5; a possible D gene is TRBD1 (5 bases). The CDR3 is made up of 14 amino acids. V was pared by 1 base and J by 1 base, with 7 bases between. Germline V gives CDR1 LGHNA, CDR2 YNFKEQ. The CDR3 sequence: CASSQGQRQETQYF. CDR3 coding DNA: TGTGCCAGCAGCCAAGGACAGCGCCAAGAGACCCAGTACTTC.

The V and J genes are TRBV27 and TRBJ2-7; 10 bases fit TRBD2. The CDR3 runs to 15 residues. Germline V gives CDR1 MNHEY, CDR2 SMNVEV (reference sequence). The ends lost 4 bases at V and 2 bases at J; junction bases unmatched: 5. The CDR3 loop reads CASSWTGTSAYEQYF. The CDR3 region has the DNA TGTGCCAGCAGTTGGACCGGGACTAGCGCCTACGAGCAGTACTTC.

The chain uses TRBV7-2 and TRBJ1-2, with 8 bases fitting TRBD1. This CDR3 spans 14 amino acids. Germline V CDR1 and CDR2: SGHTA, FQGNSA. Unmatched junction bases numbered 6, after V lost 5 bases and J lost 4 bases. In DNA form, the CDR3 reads TGTGCCAGCAGCGCGGACAGGGCCGTCTATGGCTACACCTTC. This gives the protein CASSADRAVYGYTF.

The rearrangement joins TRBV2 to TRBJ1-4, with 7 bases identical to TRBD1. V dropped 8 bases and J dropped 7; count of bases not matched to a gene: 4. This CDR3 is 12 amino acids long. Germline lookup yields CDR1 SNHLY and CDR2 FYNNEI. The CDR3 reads CASVRQGEKLFF. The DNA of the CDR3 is TGTGCCAGCGTACGACAGGGTGAAAAACTGTTTTTT.

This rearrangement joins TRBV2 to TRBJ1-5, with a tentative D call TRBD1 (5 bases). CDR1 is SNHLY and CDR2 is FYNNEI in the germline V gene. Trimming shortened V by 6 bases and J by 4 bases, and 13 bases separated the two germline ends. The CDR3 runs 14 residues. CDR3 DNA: TGTGCCAGCAGCTCTGGGGCAGGAAATCAGCCCCAGCATTTT. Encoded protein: CASSSGAGNQPQHF.

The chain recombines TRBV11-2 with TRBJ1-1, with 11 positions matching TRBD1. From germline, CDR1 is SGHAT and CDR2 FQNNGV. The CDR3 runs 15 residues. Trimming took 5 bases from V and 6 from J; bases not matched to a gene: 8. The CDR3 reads CASSLTGQGGPEAFF. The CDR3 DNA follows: TGTGCCAGCAGCCTCACGGGACAGGGGGGTCCTGAAGCTTTCTTT.

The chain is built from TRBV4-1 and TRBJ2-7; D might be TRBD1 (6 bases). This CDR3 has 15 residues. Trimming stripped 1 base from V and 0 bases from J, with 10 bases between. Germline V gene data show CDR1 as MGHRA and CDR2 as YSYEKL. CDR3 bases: TGCGCCAGCAGCCAAGCGACAGGAAGCTCCTACGAGCAGTACTTC. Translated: CASSQATGSSYEQYF.

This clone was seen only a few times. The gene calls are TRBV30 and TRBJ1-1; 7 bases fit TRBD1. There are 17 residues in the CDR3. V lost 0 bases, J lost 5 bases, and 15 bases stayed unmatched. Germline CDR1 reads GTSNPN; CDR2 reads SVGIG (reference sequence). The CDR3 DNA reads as TGTGCCTGGAGTGTAAGGAAGGCAGGGGGACCTCCTACTGAAGCTTTCTTT. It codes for CAWSVRKAGGPPTEAFF.

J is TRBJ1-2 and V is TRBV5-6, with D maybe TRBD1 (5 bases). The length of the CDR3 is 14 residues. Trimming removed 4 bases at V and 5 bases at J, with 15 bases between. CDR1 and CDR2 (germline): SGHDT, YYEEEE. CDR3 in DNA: TGTGCCAGCAGCCCACAGGCCGCTGGGTATGGCTACACCTTC. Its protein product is CASSPQAAGYGYTF.

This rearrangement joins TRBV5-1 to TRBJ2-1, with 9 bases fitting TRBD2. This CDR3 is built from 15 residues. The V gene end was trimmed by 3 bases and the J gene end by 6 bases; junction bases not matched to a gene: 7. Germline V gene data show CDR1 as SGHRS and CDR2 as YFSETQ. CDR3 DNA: TGCGCCAGCAGCTCCGGACTAGCGAGTCCCAATGAGCAGTTCTTC. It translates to CASSSGLASPNEQFF.

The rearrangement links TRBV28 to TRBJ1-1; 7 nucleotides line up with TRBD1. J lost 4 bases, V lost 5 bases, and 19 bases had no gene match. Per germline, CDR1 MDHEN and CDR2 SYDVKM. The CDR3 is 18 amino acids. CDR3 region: CASSTGTRYAHRGTEAFF. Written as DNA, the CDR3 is TGTGCCAGCAGTACCGGGACGCGTTATGCTCACAGGGGCACTGAAGCTTTCTTT.

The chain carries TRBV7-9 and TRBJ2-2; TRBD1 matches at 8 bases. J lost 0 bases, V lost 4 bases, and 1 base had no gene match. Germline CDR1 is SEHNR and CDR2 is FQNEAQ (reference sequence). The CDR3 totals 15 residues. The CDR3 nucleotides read TGTGCCAGCAGCTCGGGACAGGCGAACACCGGGGAGCTGTTTTTT. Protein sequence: CASSSGQANTGELFF.

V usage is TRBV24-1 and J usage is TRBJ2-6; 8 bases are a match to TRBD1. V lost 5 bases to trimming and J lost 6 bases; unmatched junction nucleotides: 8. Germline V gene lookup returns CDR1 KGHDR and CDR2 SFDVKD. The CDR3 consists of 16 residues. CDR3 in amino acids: CATSAHGQGSANVLTF. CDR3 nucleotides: TGTGCCACCAGTGCCCACGGACAGGGTTCGGCCAACGTCCTGACTTTC.

DNA for the CDR3: TGTGCCTGGAGTGTAAAGCGGGAGCCAGATACGCAGTATTTT. This gives the protein CAWSVKREPDTQYF. The chain joins TRBV30 to TRBJ2-3; 8 positions match TRBD2. The V segment lost 0 bases and the J segment 4 bases; nucleotides outside the gene matches: 3. The CDR3 length is 14 residues. The germline V gene has CDR1 GTSNPN and CDR2 SVGIG (reference sequence).

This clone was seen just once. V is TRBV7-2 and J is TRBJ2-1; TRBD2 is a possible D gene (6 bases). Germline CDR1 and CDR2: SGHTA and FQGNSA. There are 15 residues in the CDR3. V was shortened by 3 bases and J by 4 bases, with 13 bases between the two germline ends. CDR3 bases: TGTGCCAGCAGCTTCACGGGAGACCGGTACAATGAGCAGTTCTTC. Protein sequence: CASSFTGDRYNEQFF.

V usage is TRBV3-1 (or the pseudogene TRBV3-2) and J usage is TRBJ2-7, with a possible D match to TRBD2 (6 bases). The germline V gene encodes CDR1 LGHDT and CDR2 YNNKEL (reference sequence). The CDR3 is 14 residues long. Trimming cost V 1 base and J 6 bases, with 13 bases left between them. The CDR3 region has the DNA TGTGCCAGCAGCCAAGGACTAGTAGGCCGCGAGCAGTACTTC. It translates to CASSQGLVGREQYF.

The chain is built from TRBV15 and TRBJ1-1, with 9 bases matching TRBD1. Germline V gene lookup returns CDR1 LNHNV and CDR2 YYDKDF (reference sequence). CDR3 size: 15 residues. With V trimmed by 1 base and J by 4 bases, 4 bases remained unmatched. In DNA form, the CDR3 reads TGTGCCACCAGCAGAGGGGACAGGGACGGCACTGAAGCTTTCTTT. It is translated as CATSRGDRDGTEAFF.

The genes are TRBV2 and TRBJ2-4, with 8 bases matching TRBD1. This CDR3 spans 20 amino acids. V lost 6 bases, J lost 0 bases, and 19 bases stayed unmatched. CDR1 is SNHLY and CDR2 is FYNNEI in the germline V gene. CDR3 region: CASSADREDLLVLAKNIQYF. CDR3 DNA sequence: TGTGCCAGCAGCGCGGACAGGGAAGACTTGCTGGTTCTAGCCAAAAACATTCAGTACTTC.

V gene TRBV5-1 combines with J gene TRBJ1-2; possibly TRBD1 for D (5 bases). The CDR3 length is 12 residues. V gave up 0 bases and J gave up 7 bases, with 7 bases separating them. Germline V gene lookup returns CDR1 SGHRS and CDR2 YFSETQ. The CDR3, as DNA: TGCGCCAGCAGCTTGGAAGGGGCTGGCTACACCTTC. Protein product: CASSLEGAGYTF.

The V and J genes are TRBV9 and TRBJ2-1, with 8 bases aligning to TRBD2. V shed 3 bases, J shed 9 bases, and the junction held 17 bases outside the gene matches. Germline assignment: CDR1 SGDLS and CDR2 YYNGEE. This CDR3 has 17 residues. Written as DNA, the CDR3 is TGTGCCAGCAGCGCGGACCCAGCGGGAGTCCTTACAAGTGAGCAGTTCTTC. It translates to CASSADPAGVLTSEQFF.

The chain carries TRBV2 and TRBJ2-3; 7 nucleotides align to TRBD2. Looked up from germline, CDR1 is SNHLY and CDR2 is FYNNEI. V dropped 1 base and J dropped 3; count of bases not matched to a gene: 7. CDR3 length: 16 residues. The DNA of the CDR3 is TGTGCCAGCAGTGAAGGTCTCAGTAGCGGGACAGATACGCAGTATTTT. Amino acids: CASSEGLSSGTDTQYF.

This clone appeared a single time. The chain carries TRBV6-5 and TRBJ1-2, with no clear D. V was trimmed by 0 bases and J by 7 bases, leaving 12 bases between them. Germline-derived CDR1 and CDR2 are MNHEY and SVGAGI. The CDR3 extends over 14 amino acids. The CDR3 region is CASSYSGAGRGYTF. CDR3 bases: TGTGCCAGCAGTTACTCGGGCGCGGGCCGTGGCTACACCTTC.

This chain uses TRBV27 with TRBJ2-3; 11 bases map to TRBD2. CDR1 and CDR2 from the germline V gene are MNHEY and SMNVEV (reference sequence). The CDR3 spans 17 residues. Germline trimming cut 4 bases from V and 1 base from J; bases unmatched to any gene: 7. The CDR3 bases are TGTGCCAGCAGTTCAATAGCGGGAGGGGTGGGCACAGATACGCAGTATTTT. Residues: CASSSIAGGVGTDTQYF.

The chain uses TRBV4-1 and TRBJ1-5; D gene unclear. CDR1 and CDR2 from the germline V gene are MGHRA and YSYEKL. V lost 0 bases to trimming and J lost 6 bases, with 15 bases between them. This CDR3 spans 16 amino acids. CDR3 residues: CASSQEGGAQGQPQHF. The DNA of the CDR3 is TGCGCCAGCAGCCAAGAAGGCGGCGCCCAAGGTCAGCCCCAGCATTTT.